This T cell receptor (beta chain) was recorded in a study of T cells in Graves' hyperthyroidism and ophthalmopathy. Study-level findings and limits: Researchers found most expanded thyroid clonotypes above 0.001 in blood as well. Ophthalmopathy was model-predicted a median around seven months pre-onset.

TCR beta CDR3 regions were amplified from RNA. Initially, a first-round RT-PCR of the TCR CDR3 employed the HTBI primer set. TCRdb reprocessed the multiplex PCR reads via MiXCR and lists one record per CDR3 protein. There are approximately 400,000 distinct CDR3 sequences in the sample; over 13% occur only once, and 25% to 30% lies in the top ten. This clonotype was found a few times. Its antigen is currently unknown. The J segment lost 0 bases and the V segment lost 3 bases, leaving 1 base of the junction unmatched. There are 16 residues in the CDR3. CDR1 and CDR2 from the germline V gene are SQVTM and ANQGSEA.

The rearrangement links TRBV29-1 to TRBJ2-6, with 11 bases that match TRBD1. The sequence was obtained from a man aged 50-59 years with Graves' ophthalmopathy. The sample was blood. CDR3 residues: CSVDGTGGSGANVLTF. Here the CDR3 DNA reads TGCAGCGTTGACGGGACAGGGGGCTCTGGGGCCAACGTCCTGACTTTC.